The 14 T cell receptor beta chains below were found in one sample sequenced in a study of T cells in Graves' hyperthyroidism and ophthalmopathy. Amplified regions were TCR beta CDR3 sequences from RNA transcripts. Initially, a first-round RT-PCR of the TCR CDR3 employed the HTBI primer set. TCRdb reprocessed the multiplex PCR reads via MiXCR and lists one record per CDR3 protein. Of 330,000 or so distinct CDR3 sequences listed, 15% to 20% are singletons. Sequences were obtained from blood. The receptors were sampled from a woman aged 35 to 49 with Graves' ophthalmopathy.

This clonotype was observed many times. The CDR3: CASSWGRGRTKNIQYF. The CDR3 DNA follows: TGTGCCAGCAGCTGGGGCAGGGGGCGAACCAAAAACATTCAGTACTTC. The chain employs TRBV28 and TRBJ2-4; TRBD1 agrees at 8 bases. There are 16 residues in the CDR3. Germline V gives CDR1 MDHEN, CDR2 SYDVKM. With V trimmed by 6 bases and J by 2 bases, 9 bases remained unmatched.

The sample holds many counts of this clonotype. The chain uses TRBV6-5 and TRBJ2-7; D might be TRBD1 (6 bases). The CDR3 loop spans 12 amino acids. CDR1 and CDR2 (germline): MNHEY, SVGAGI. The V gene lost 7 bases and the J gene lost 3 bases, with 10 bases spanning the gap. The CDR3 is CASTRDNYEQYF. In DNA form, the CDR3 reads TGTGCCAGCACCCGGGACAACTACGAGCAGTACTTC.

This clonotype has a count of ten or more. This chain links TRBV10-3 with TRBJ1-1, with D maybe TRBD1 (6 bases). Per the germline V gene, CDR1 is ENHRY and CDR2 is SYGVKD. The CDR3 totals 15 residues. V lost 6 bases, J lost 5 bases, and 19 bases lay in between. In DNA, the CDR3 is TGTGCCATCAGGGGACACCTCCTAGGGGATACTGAAGCTTTCTTT. Protein: CAIRGHLLGDTEAFF.

This clonotype was counted at least ten times. V is TRBV7-8 and J is TRBJ1-5, with 7 bases aligning to TRBD1. Unmatched junction bases numbered 10, after V lost 5 bases and J lost 6 bases. CDR1 is SGHVS, CDR2 FQNEAQ, per germline. The CDR3 runs 15 residues. The chain's CDR3 is CASSVDRFEGQPQHF. In DNA, the CDR3 is TGTGCCAGCAGCGTGGACAGGTTTGAGGGTCAGCCCCAGCATTTT.

This rearrangement joins TRBV28 to TRBJ1-2; D uncertain. Trimming stripped 6 bases from V and 3 bases from J, with 11 bases between. Germline assignment: CDR1 MDHEN and CDR2 SYDVKM. This CDR3 has 13 amino acids. CDR3: CASRPGSDYGYTF. DNA for the CDR3: TGTGCCAGCAGGCCGGGTTCAGACTATGGCTACACCTTC.

This clonotype was picked up many times. The CDR3 reads CAWNIGGTETQYF. The CDR3 nucleotides are TGTGCCTGGAACATTGGAGGGACGGAGACCCAGTACTTC. This chain joins TRBV30 and TRBJ2-5, with D possibly TRBD2 on 6 matching bases. CDR1 is GTSNPN and CDR2 is SVGIG in the germline V gene (reference sequence). Trimming removed 4 bases at V and 5 bases at J, with 14 bases between. The CDR3 length is 13 residues.

Ten or more counts support this clonotype. J is TRBJ2-7 and V is TRBV6-1; 8 bases map to TRBD2. Germline V gene data show CDR1 as MNHNS and CDR2 as SASEGT. This CDR3 region has 15 residues. V lost 4 bases, J lost 0 bases, and 5 bases stayed unmatched. Written as DNA, the CDR3 is TGTGCCAGCAGTGGATCTAGCGGGCCCTCCTACGAGCAGTACTTC. Protein: CASSGSSGPSYEQYF.

In its sample, this clonotype was seen many times. The chain recombines TRBV4-2 with TRBJ1-5; no clear D. V gave up 3 bases and J gave up 7 bases, with 10 bases separating them. This CDR3 comprises 13 residues. The germline V gene has CDR1 LGHNA and CDR2 YNFKEQ. The CDR3 nucleotides are TGTGCCAGCAGCCAGGGCCAAGGCCAGCCCCAGCATTTT. It specifies CASSQGQGQPQHF.

This clonotype came up many times. The chain uses TRBV5-1 and TRBJ1-1; D is possibly TRBD1 (5 bases). Trimming removed 2 bases from V and 0 bases from J, with 14 bases in between. The V gene's germline CDR1 is SGHRS and CDR2 YFSETQ. The CDR3 runs 16 residues. CDR3 DNA sequence: TGCGCCAGCAGCTTTCCATCGGAGACAGTGAACACTGAAGCTTTCTTT. This codes for CASSFPSETVNTEAFF. The variable domain in full, completed from reference TRBV5-1 and TRBJ1-1, reads KAGVTQTPRYLIKTRGQQVTLSCSPISGHRSVSWYQQTPGQGLQFLFEYFSETQRNKGNFPGRFSGRQFSNSRSEMNVSTLELGDSALYLCASSFPSETVNTEAFFGQGTRLTVV.

In the case of this clonotype: One base away lies a much larger clone, so this may be a sequencing read error. The chain has TRBV30 and TRBJ1-2, with unresolved D. Trimming removed 0 bases from V and 8 bases from J, with 7 bases in between. CDR1 and CDR2 from the germline V gene are GTSNPN and SVGIG (reference sequence). The CDR3 totals 11 residues. The CDR3 region is CAWSVREGYTF. The CDR3 DNA is TGTGCCTGGAGTGTACGAGAGGGCTACACCTTC.

This clonotype appeared a few times. A read error may produce the germline difference seen at one junction end. CDR3 residues: CASSPYPPTSGSYNEQFF. For the CDR3, the DNA is TGTGCCAGCAGCCCGTACCCTCCGACTAGCGGATCCTACAATGAGCAGTTCTTT. The J gene is TRBJ2-1, the V gene TRBV11-2; TRBD2 aligns across 9 bases. The CDR3 is 18 amino acids. The germline V gene encodes CDR1 SGHAT and CDR2 FQNNGV.

This clonotype was counted at least ten times. This rearrangement joins TRBV12-3 or TRBV12-4 to TRBJ1-1; unclear D gene. Trimming cost V 6 bases and J 2 bases, with 10 bases left between them. This CDR3 has 13 amino acids. CDR3 sequence: CASSLTHNTEAFF. As DNA, the CDR3 is TGTGCCAGCAGCCTAACACACAACACTGAAGCTTTCTTT.

Ten or more counts support this clonotype. The chain links TRBV24-1 to TRBJ1-2; D not resolved. CDR3 length equals 14 residues. CDR1 and CDR2 (germline): KGHDR, SFDVKD. Trimming stripped 4 bases from V and 5 bases from J, with 13 bases between. DNA for the CDR3: TGTGCCACCAGTGACAATAGGGCCGGGTATGGCTACACCTTC. Its translation is CATSDNRAGYGYTF.

This clonotype was counted ten times or more. This chain uses TRBV7-2 with TRBJ1-2, with D uncertain. Trimming took 0 bases from V and 6 from J, leaving 14 bases between them. Germline-derived CDR1 and CDR2 are SGHTA and FQGNSA. The CDR3 is made up of 15 amino acids. CDR3: CASSLARRSGDGYTF. CDR3 DNA: TGTGCCAGCAGCTTAGCGCGGAGGAGTGGAGATGGCTACACCTTC.